Shown below are 19 T cell receptor beta chains from a single sample sequenced in a study of T cell changes during pregnancy in multiple sclerosis. Measured with immunoSEQ multiplex PCR; TCRdb has only the in-frame clones, and not every one. This sample carries approximately 88,000 clones, roughly 96% of them seen once, and the ten largest clones take over 0.95%. Sample: peripheral blood, taken in the second trimester of pregnancy. The receptors derive from a female donor with multiple sclerosis, enrolled in a pregnancy study.

The CDR3 reads CASSPVGDYMQETQYF. CDR3 DNA sequence: TGTGCCAGCAGCCCCGTTGGGGACTACATGCAAGAGACCCAGTACTTC. The rearrangement joins TRBV28 to TRBJ2-5, with 7 bases aligning to TRBD2. With 6 bases clipped from V and 2 bases from J, the junction kept 12 bases outside the gene matches. CDR1 is MDHEN and CDR2 is SYDVKM in the germline V gene. This CDR3 is 16 amino acids long.

This chain joins TRBV7-9 and TRBJ1-5; tentative D call: TRBD1 (6 bases). Trimming cost V 1 base and J 6 bases, with 13 bases left between them. Germline CDR1 reads SEHNR; CDR2 reads FQNEAQ (reference sequence). The CDR3 has 15 amino acids. The CDR3: CASSLVGGPGQPQHF. The CDR3 nucleotides are TGTGCCAGCAGCTTAGTGGGGGGGCCTGGTCAGCCCCAGCATTTT.

The chain joins TRBV7-2 to TRBJ1-1; tentative D call: TRBD1 (5 bases). Germline CDR1 is SGHTA and CDR2 is FQGNSA. Trimming took 8 bases from V and 3 from J, leaving 19 bases between them. CDR3 length: 15 amino acids. The CDR3 DNA sequence: TGTGCCAGCGCTGACTCCCGGGGGTCGGACACTGAAGCTTTCTTT. Translating it yields CASADSRGSDTEAFF.

The CDR3, as DNA: TGTGCCAGTAGTATAGGAGGCGGCACCACAGATACGCAGTATTTT. The encoded protein is CASSIGGGTTDTQYF. The chain carries TRBV19 and TRBJ2-3; D remains unclear. CDR1 and CDR2 from the germline V gene are LNHDA and SQIVND (reference sequence). V lost 1 base, J lost 2 bases, and 10 bases lay in between. The CDR3 spans 15 residues. Variable domain in full (rest from reference TRBV19 and TRBJ2-3): DGGITQSPKYLFRKEGQNVTLSCEQNLNHDAMYWYRQDPGQGLRLIYYSQIVNDFQKGDIAEGYSVSREKKESFPLTVTSAQKNPTAFYLCASSIGGGTTDTQYFGPGTRLTVL.

The chain joins TRBV2 to TRBJ1-2, with 8 bases identical to TRBD1. J lost 6 bases, V lost 5 bases, and 8 bases had no gene match. The CDR3 is made up of 14 amino acids. Germline CDR1 reads SNHLY; CDR2 reads FYNNEI. The CDR3, as DNA: TGTGCCAGCAGTCTCCAGGGGGCGTTGGATGGCTACACCTTC. It specifies CASSLQGALDGYTF.

The chain is built from TRBV10-3 and TRBJ1-1; 8 bases fit TRBD1. This CDR3 is built from 14 residues. Losses at the gene ends were 3 bases for V and 5 bases for J; bases not matched to a gene: 5. CDR1 and CDR2 (germline): ENHRY, SYGVKD. The CDR3, as DNA: TGTGCCATCAGTGACCGGACAGGGAGGACTGAAGCTTTCTTT. It is translated as CAISDRTGRTEAFF.

The chain is built from TRBV27 and TRBJ2-5; D is perhaps TRBD2 (6 bases). Germline V lookup: CDR1 MNHEY, CDR2 SMNVEV (reference sequence). Trimming pared 4 bases from V and 2 bases from J, leaving 20 bases between. The CDR3 extends over 17 amino acids. The CDR3 loop reads CASSSLRSGFRQETQYF. CDR3 DNA: TGTGCCAGCAGTTCCCTCCGAAGCGGGTTCCGGCAAGAGACCCAGTACTTC.

The chain recombines TRBV4-2 with TRBJ2-7; D is perhaps TRBD2 (5 bases). The germline V and J ends were trimmed by 1 base and 3 bases, with 13 bases remaining between them. The CDR3 covers 15 residues. CDR1 is LGHNA and CDR2 is YNFKEQ in the germline V gene. The CDR3 is CASSQVDSAIYEQYF. In DNA, the CDR3 is TGTGCCAGCAGCCAAGTGGACTCCGCTATCTACGAGCAGTACTTC.

The chain uses TRBV7-2 and TRBJ2-5, with D maybe TRBD2 (5 bases). Trimming shortened V by 5 bases and J by 1 base, and 11 bases separated the two germline ends. The CDR3 totals 14 residues. CDR1 SGHTA and CDR2 FQGNSA come from the germline V gene. The CDR3 spells CASSRTSAQETQYF. The CDR3 nucleotides read TGTGCCAGCAGCCGCACTAGTGCCCAAGAGACCCAGTACTTC.

The chain employs TRBV19 and TRBJ2-1; TRBD2 aligns across 8 bases. The CDR3 length is 14 residues. Germline V gene lookup returns CDR1 LNHDA and CDR2 SQIVND (reference sequence). V shed 4 bases and J 7 bases; nucleotides not matched to a gene: 6. CDR3: CASSNSGSRNEQFF. Written as DNA, the CDR3 is TGTGCCAGTAGTAACAGCGGGAGTAGGAATGAGCAGTTCTTC.

The chain couples TRBV7-8 to TRBJ1-2; TRBD1 agrees at 7 bases. CDR3 size: 15 residues. J lost 10 bases, V lost 1 base, and 12 bases had no gene match. Germline CDR1 reads SGHVS; CDR2 reads FQNEAQ. Written as DNA, the CDR3 is TGTGCCAGCAGCTTAGTCTCCGGGACAGCCCCAGACTACACCTTC. Translated, it gives CASSLVSGTAPDYTF.

The V and J genes are TRBV9 and TRBJ1-1; D not resolved. Trimming took off 2 bases at V and 3 bases at J, with 17 bases between the two ends. The CDR3 totals 16 residues. Per the germline V gene, CDR1 is SGDLS and CDR2 is YYNGEE. In nucleotides, the CDR3 is TGTGCCAGCAGCGTTTTTGACTCGGTTTGGGACACTGAAGCTTTCTTT. Amino acids: CASSVFDSVWDTEAFF.

This chain uses TRBV19 with TRBJ2-7, with TRBD1 matching 9 bases. Germline lookup yields CDR1 LNHDA and CDR2 SQIVND (reference sequence). The CDR3 extends over 14 amino acids. Losses at the gene ends were 5 bases for V and 5 bases for J; bases not matched to a gene: 7. The CDR3 here is CASSSWTGAHEQYF. Written as DNA, the CDR3 is TGTGCCAGTAGTTCCTGGACAGGGGCCCACGAGCAGTACTTC.

This clone was picked up one time. The chain joins TRBV9 to TRBJ2-7, with 11 bases lining up with TRBD2. This CDR3 comprises 15 residues. The J segment lost 1 base and the V segment lost 4 bases, leaving 4 bases of the junction unmatched. Germline V gives CDR1 SGDLS, CDR2 YYNGEE. CDR3 protein: CASSRTSGPSYEQYF. For the CDR3, the DNA is TGTGCCAGCAGCCGGACTAGCGGGCCATCCTACGAGCAGTACTTC.

Comment on this clone: In the same sample, other DNA sequences code for this CDR3. The chain has TRBV4-1 and TRBJ2-3; 13 bases fit TRBD2. Germline-derived CDR1 and CDR2 are MGHRA and YSYEKL. V shed 4 bases and J 3 bases; nucleotides not matched to a gene: 1. The CDR3 has 15 residues. The CDR3 here is CASSPTSGRTDTQYF. CDR3 nucleotide sequence: TGCGCCAGCAGCCCGACTAGCGGGAGGACAGATACGCAGTATTTT.

V is TRBV25-1 and J is TRBJ2-5, with 8 bases matching TRBD1. CDR3 length: 14 amino acids. The germline gives CDR1 MGHDK, CDR2 SYGVNS. Trimming cost V 5 bases and J 1 base; bases outside gene matches: 3. This chain's CDR3 is CASSNTGGQETQYF. The CDR3 DNA reads TGTGCCAGCAGTAACACAGGGGGCCAAGAGACCCAGTACTTC.

The J gene is TRBJ1-3, the V gene TRBV4-1; D is possibly TRBD1 (6 bases). Per germline, CDR1 MGHRA and CDR2 YSYEKL. V was shortened by 1 base and J by 0 bases, with 13 bases between the two germline ends. CDR3 size: 17 residues. The CDR3 DNA follows: TGCGCCAGCAGCCAAGCGACAGGCGGCTTCTCTGGAAACACCATATATTTT. Translating gives CASSQATGGFSGNTIYF.

The chain carries TRBV9 and TRBJ2-5; D unresolved. The V end was cut by 4 bases, the J end by 2 bases, with 12 bases between. Looked up from germline, CDR1 is SGDLS and CDR2 is YYNGEE. The CDR3 consists of 14 residues. CDR3 in amino acids: CASSPQSVQETQYF. The CDR3 nucleotides are TGTGCCAGCAGCCCCCAGAGCGTTCAAGAGACCCAGTACTTC.

The chain couples TRBV13 to TRBJ1-1, with D possibly matching TRBD1 (6 bases). Germline CDR1 and CDR2: PRHDT and FYEKMQ (reference sequence). The CDR3 runs to 15 residues. V was trimmed by 4 bases and J by 2 bases, leaving 14 bases between them. The CDR3 DNA is TGTGCCAGCAGCTCATATCCCAGGGGAAACACTGAAGCTTTCTTT. This encodes CASSSYPRGNTEAFF.